The clone carrying this TCR beta chain was detected only once. What it binds is unknown. These data are taken from a study of blood T cells in healthy people across ages. The study's findings and limits: Estimated diversity that came from one million T cells was considered an underestimate.

Next came a second PCR, run for about 6 to 11 cycles, which used a sample-barcoded 5' primer along with a J-beta primer mix. TCRdb itself ran the 5' RACE reads through MiXCR, one entry per CDR3 protein. This sample carries about 1 million distinct CDR3 sequences, roughly 45% of them seen once, and the ten largest clones take about 20%. The sample comprised blood. This TCR derives from a woman aged 55 to 70 in good health.

DNA for the CDR3: TGTGCCACCAGTGACCCAATTGCGGGCTACGAGCAGTACTTC. Translated: CATSDPIAGYEQYF. This chain joins TRBV24-1 and TRBJ2-5; TRBD2 might be the D (5 bases). The J call is in doubt because the DNA end fits TRBJ2-7 better. Germline V CDR1 and CDR2: KGHDR, SFDVKD. The CDR3 spans 14 residues.